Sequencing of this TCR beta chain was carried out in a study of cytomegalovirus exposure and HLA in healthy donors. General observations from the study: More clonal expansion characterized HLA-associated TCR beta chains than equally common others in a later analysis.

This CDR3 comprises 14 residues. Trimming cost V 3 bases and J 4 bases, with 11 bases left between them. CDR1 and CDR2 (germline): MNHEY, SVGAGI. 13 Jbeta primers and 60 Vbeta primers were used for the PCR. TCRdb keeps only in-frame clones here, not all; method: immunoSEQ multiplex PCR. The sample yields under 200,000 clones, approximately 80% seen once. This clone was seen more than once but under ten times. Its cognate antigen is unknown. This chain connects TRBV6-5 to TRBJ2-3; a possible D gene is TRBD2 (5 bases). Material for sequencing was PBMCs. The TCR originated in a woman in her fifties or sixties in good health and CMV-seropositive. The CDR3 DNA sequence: TGTGCCAGCAGTTATTGGGCTAGCCCAGATACGCAGTATTTT. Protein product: CASSYWASPDTQYF.